These 20 T cell receptor beta chains came from one sample sequenced in a study of T cell changes during pregnancy in multiple sclerosis. The repertoire was sequenced with immunoSEQ multiplex PCR; TCRdb's copy has only in-frame clones and lacks some. The data show over 80,000 clones, with around 93% seen just once and around 1.4% held by the top ten. Material: peripheral blood, obtained in the third trimester of pregnancy. These receptors were collected from a female donor in good health, enrolled as a control in a pregnancy study.

The chain uses TRBV10-3 and TRBJ2-2, with a possible D match to TRBD2 (5 bases). The germline gives CDR1 ENHRY, CDR2 SYGVKD. The CDR3 is 11 residues long. The germline V and J ends were trimmed by 4 bases and 8 bases, with 5 bases remaining between them. In DNA form, the CDR3 reads TGTGCCATCAGTGGAGGGGGGGAGCTGTTTTTT. Protein product: CAISGGGELFF.

The chain couples TRBV6-5 to TRBJ1-2; D is unresolved. Germline V CDR1 and CDR2: MNHEY, SVGAGI. Trimming removed 1 base from V and 4 bases from J, with 10 bases in between. This CDR3 has 14 amino acids. CDR3 amino acids: CASSYYRGSYGYTF. CDR3 DNA: TGTGCCAGCAGTTACTACCGCGGCTCCTATGGCTACACCTTC.

This clone was seen once. The gene calls are TRBV11-2 and TRBJ2-7, with a weak D call TRBD2 (5 bases). CDR3 size: 11 residues. V was trimmed by 5 bases and J by 6 bases, leaving 8 bases between them. Germline values: CDR1 SGHAT, CDR2 FQNNGV. The CDR3 here is CASSEGGEQYF. The CDR3 DNA reads TGTGCCAGCAGCGAGGGCGGCGAGCAGTACTTC. Full variable domain (remainder filled in from reference TRBV11-2 and TRBJ2-7): EAGVAQSPRYKIIEKRQSVAFWCNPISGHATLYWYQQILGQGPKLLIQFQNNGVVDDSQLPKDRFSAERLKGVDSTLKIQPAKLEDSAVYLCASSEGGEQYFGPGTRLTVT.

The CDR3 sequence: CASSFGTGREKEKLFF. In DNA form, the CDR3 reads TGCGCCAGCAGCTTCGGGACAGGGAGGGAAAAGGAAAAACTGTTTTTT. The J gene is TRBJ1-4, the V gene TRBV5-1, with TRBD1 matching 9 bases. The V gene end was trimmed by 2 bases and the J gene end by 8 bases; junction bases not matched to a gene: 10. CDR1 and CDR2 (germline): SGHRS, YFSETQ. CDR3 size: 16 residues.

V is TRBV29-1 and J is TRBJ2-1; TRBD2 matches 11 bases. Germline V gene data show CDR1 as SQVTM and CDR2 as ANQGSEA. J lost 3 bases, V lost 7 bases, and 2 bases had no gene match. The CDR3 spans 13 residues. This CDR3 is CSATSGSYNEQFF. The DNA for the CDR3 is TGCAGCGCCACTAGCGGGAGCTACAATGAGCAGTTCTTC.

A single count supports this clone. V gene TRBV19 combines with J gene TRBJ1-1; possibly TRBD1 for D (5 bases). The germline gives CDR1 LNHDA, CDR2 SQIVND (reference sequence). The CDR3 is made up of 14 amino acids. Trimming pared 6 bases from V and 4 bases from J, leaving 15 bases between. CDR3 protein: CASSHRGRSTEAFF. Here the CDR3 DNA reads TGTGCCAGTAGCCATAGGGGCCGTAGCACTGAAGCTTTCTTT.

The CDR3 here is CASQGNVLDTEAFF. CDR3 DNA: TGTGCCAGCCAGGGCAACGTGCTGGACACTGAAGCTTTCTTT. The chain has TRBV9 and TRBJ1-1; TRBD1 is a possible D gene (5 bases). CDR1 and CDR2 from the germline V gene are SGDLS and YYNGEE. V was shortened by 7 bases and J by 3 bases, with 16 bases between the two germline ends. This CDR3 region has 14 residues.

This rearrangement joins TRBV5-4 to TRBJ2-7; 10 nucleotides align to TRBD2. Unmatched junction bases numbered 8, after V lost 6 bases and J lost 5 bases. This CDR3 has 14 amino acids. CDR1 is SGHNT, CDR2 YYREEE, per germline (reference sequence). CDR3 nucleotides: TGTGCCAGCACTCCCGGGACTAGCGCCGACGAGCAGTACTTC. Encoded protein: CASTPGTSADEQYF.

This sequence joins TRBV4-1 and TRBJ2-1; 11 bases agree with TRBD2. Trimming cost V 2 bases and J 6 bases; bases outside gene matches: 12. Germline assignment: CDR1 MGHRA and CDR2 YSYEKL. This CDR3 comprises 18 residues. CDR3: CASSQLPLLAGGLNEQFF. CDR3 DNA: TGCGCCAGCAGCCAACTCCCGCTTCTAGCGGGAGGCCTCAATGAGCAGTTCTTC.

The V gene is TRBV7-9, the J gene TRBJ2-3; D perhaps matches TRBD2 (7 bases). The CDR3 loop spans 16 amino acids. Per the germline V gene, CDR1 is SEHNR and CDR2 is FQNEAQ (reference sequence). V lost 3 bases to trimming and J lost 4 bases, with 17 bases between them. The CDR3 reads CASSFLRGGLSDTQYF. Written as DNA, the CDR3 is TGTGCCAGCAGCTTTTTGAGGGGGGGACTGTCAGATACGCAGTATTTT. Looking up the rest from reference TRBV7-9 and TRBJ2-3 gives the full variable domain: DTGVSQNPRHKITKRGQNVTFRCDPISEHNRLYWYRQTLGQGPEFLTYFQNEAQLEKSRLLSDRFSAERPKGSFSTLEIQRTEQGDSAMYLCASSFLRGGLSDTQYFGPGTRLTVL.

This clone was seen just once. The chain recombines TRBV6-1 with TRBJ2-7, with TRBD1 identical over 9 bases. The germline V gene has CDR1 MNHNS and CDR2 SASEGT. V trimming: 6 bases; J trimming: 6 bases; junction bases outside the gene matches: 3. The CDR3 is made up of 12 amino acids. CDR3 nucleotide sequence: TGTGCCAGCAGAGGGACAGGGCTCGAGCAGTACTTC. It codes for CASRGTGLEQYF.

This clone was detected only a few times. The V and J genes are TRBV7-9 and TRBJ2-3, with 7 bases lining up with TRBD1. V lost 1 base, J lost 4 bases, and 11 bases stayed unmatched. The CDR3 covers 17 residues. Germline CDR1 and CDR2: SEHNR and FQNEAQ (reference sequence). CDR3 protein: CASSLVGRQGRPDTQYF. CDR3 DNA sequence: TGTGCCAGCAGCTTAGTGGGTCGACAGGGCCGTCCAGATACGCAGTATTTT.

V and J are TRBV5-5 and TRBJ1-2, with D unresolved. CDR1 SGHKS and CDR2 YYEKEE come from the germline V gene (reference sequence). The CDR3 has 14 amino acids. V was pared by 4 bases and J by 2 bases, with 12 bases between. The CDR3 nucleotides read TGTGCCAGCAGCCCGGTAGCGGGGAACTATGGCTACACCTTC. Its protein product is CASSPVAGNYGYTF.

This clone was recorded a few times. The chain has TRBV7-8 and TRBJ1-5; 9 bases match TRBD1. The V gene's germline CDR1 is SGHVS and CDR2 FQNEAQ. The CDR3 contains 15 residues. V shed 5 bases and J 5 bases; nucleotides not matched to a gene: 7. The CDR3 sequence is CASSTGTGFDQPQHF. The DNA of the CDR3 is TGTGCCAGCAGCACAGGGACAGGGTTCGATCAGCCCCAGCATTTT.

The J gene is TRBJ2-7, the V gene TRBV2; TRBD2 agrees at 13 bases. V dropped 7 bases and J dropped 2; count of bases not matched to a gene: 5. CDR1 is SNHLY and CDR2 is FYNNEI in the germline V gene. The CDR3 runs 15 residues. This chain's CDR3 is CASNTGLAGTYEQYF. The CDR3 nucleotides are TGTGCCAGCAACACGGGACTAGCGGGGACCTACGAGCAGTACTTC.

The genes are TRBV28 and TRBJ2-1; 12 positions agree with TRBD1. V lost 6 bases and J lost 7; bases outside the gene matches: 7. Germline CDR1 MDHEN, CDR2 SYDVKM. The CDR3 spans 15 residues. The CDR3 bases are TGTGCCAGCAGACTGCCGGGACAGGGGGCGAATGAGCAGTTCTTC. Translation gives CASRLPGQGANEQFF. The complete variable domain, with remaining parts taken from reference TRBV28 and TRBJ2-1, reads DVKVTQSSRYLVKRTGEKVFLECVQDMDHENMFWYRQDPGLGLRLIYFSYDVKMKEKGDIPEGYSVSREKKERFSLILESASTNQTSMYLCASRLPGQGANEQFFGPGTRLTVL.

This chain's CDR3 is CASTERGVPTGELFF. The CDR3 DNA reads TGTGCCAGCACAGAACGGGGGGTGCCCACCGGGGAGCTGTTTTTT. The chain joins TRBV6-1 to TRBJ2-2; TRBD2 aligns across 7 bases. CDR1 MNHNS and CDR2 SASEGT come from the germline V gene. The CDR3 is 15 amino acids. V lost 7 bases to trimming and J lost 4 bases; unmatched junction nucleotides: 9.

The V call is TRBV6-6, the J call TRBJ2-1, with 8 bases matching TRBD2. The CDR3 is made up of 12 amino acids. Germline CDR1 is MNHNY and CDR2 is SVGAGI (reference sequence). V was clipped by 8 bases and J by 8 bases; unmatched bases: 5. The CDR3 spells CASREGRDEQFF. The CDR3, as DNA: TGTGCCAGCCGGGAGGGGCGTGATGAGCAGTTCTTC.

The J gene is TRBJ2-7, the V gene TRBV28; TRBD1 might be the D (6 bases). Trimming removed 3 bases at V and 2 bases at J, with 11 bases between. The CDR3 sequence is 14 residues long. Germline V CDR1 and CDR2: MDHEN, SYDVKM. DNA of the CDR3: TGTGCCAGCAGTTTGATGGCAGGGGCCTACGAGCAGTACTTC. Encoded protein: CASSLMAGAYEQYF. Together with reference TRBV28 and TRBJ2-7, the CDR3 gives the full variable domain: DVKVTQSSRYLVKRTGEKVFLECVQDMDHENMFWYRQDPGLGLRLIYFSYDVKMKEKGDIPEGYSVSREKKERFSLILESASTNQTSMYLCASSLMAGAYEQYFGPGTRLTVT.

The chain uses TRBV19 and TRBJ1-1; D perhaps matches TRBD1 (5 bases). This CDR3 contains 15 residues. The germline gives CDR1 LNHDA, CDR2 SQIVND (reference sequence). The V and J ends lost 1 base and 4 bases respectively, with 13 bases between them. The CDR3 coding sequence is TGTGCCAGTAGTATAGTGGGGCGTCTGGGCACTGAAGCTTTCTTT. This encodes CASSIVGRLGTEAFF.